Listed below are T cell receptor beta chains from one sample, sequenced in a study of CD8+ T cells in alopecia areata. Assay used: immunoSEQ multiplex PCR; TCRdb lists only in-frame clones, some missing. This sample has 200,000 to 250,000 clones, with roughly 64% found just once. Specimen: CD4+ T cells sorted from blood, collected at week 4, from a patient treated with tofacitinib. These receptors were collected from a human donor with alopecia areata. Each CDR3 is given with its conserved first and last residue. The order of the fields is V gene, J gene, D gene, clone size, CDR3 DNA, CDR3 protein. D genes are given only for firm matches. Rows may omit the clone size; those that give it use once, few, many or a size class.

v_gene: TRBV7-2
j_gene: TRBJ1-1
d_gene: .
abundance: .
CDR3nt: TGTGCCAGCAGCTTACCTACGGAGAACACTGAAGCTTTCTTT
CDR3aa: CASSLPTENTEAFF

v_gene: TRBV5-1
j_gene: TRBJ1-5
d_gene: .
abundance: .
CDR3nt: TGCGCCAGCAGCCCAACAGGGATTAGCAATCAGCCCCAGCATTTT
CDR3aa: CASSPTGISNQPQHF

v_gene: TRBV30
j_gene: TRBJ1-5
d_gene: .
abundance: .
CDR3nt: TGTGCCTGGAGTTTCAGGGCCGCGGGTCAGCCCCAGCATTTT
CDR3aa: CAWSFRAAGQPQHF

v_gene: TRBV2
j_gene: TRBJ1-5
d_gene: .
abundance: .
CDR3nt: TGTGCCAGCAGGGCCACAGGGACCCGCAATCAGCCCCAGCATTTT
CDR3aa: CASRATGTRNQPQHF

v_gene: TRBV6-5
j_gene: TRBJ2-7
d_gene: .
abundance: .
CDR3nt: TGTGCCAGCAGTCCCGGGACTTTCAGCTCCTACGAGCAGTACTTC
CDR3aa: CASSPGTFSSYEQYF

v_gene: TRBV27
j_gene: TRBJ1-5
d_gene: .
abundance: .
CDR3nt: TGTGCCACCACACCCCAAATCACAGGGATCAATCAGCCCCAGCATTTT
CDR3aa: CATTPQITGINQPQHF

v_gene: TRBV30
j_gene: TRBJ2-7
d_gene: TRBD1
abundance: .
CDR3nt: TGTGCCTGGAGTCTCGACAGGGACGTGCAGTACTTC
CDR3aa: CAWSLDRDVQYF

v_gene: TRBV2
j_gene: TRBJ1-5
d_gene: .
abundance: .
CDR3nt: TGTGCCAGCAGTGAGGGACTCACCACCCAGCCCCAGCATTTT
CDR3aa: CASSEGLTTQPQHF

v_gene: TRBV20-1
j_gene: TRBJ1-2
d_gene: .
abundance: few
CDR3nt: TGCAGTGCTCGGACCCTAGAAAGGAACACCTTC
CDR3aa: CSARTLERNTF

v_gene: TRBV2
j_gene: TRBJ2-7
d_gene: TRBD1
abundance: .
CDR3nt: TGTGCCAGCAGTAAGAGCCGGGACAGCGATGGGCAGTACTTC
CDR3aa: CASSKSRDSDGQYF

v_gene: TRBV14
j_gene: TRBJ2-1
d_gene: .
abundance: .
CDR3nt: TGTGCCAGCAGCCAAGGGGCGGGGATAGGTTTAAATGAGCAGTTCTTC
CDR3aa: CASSQGAGIGLNEQFF

v_gene: TRBV25-1
j_gene: TRBJ1-6
d_gene: TRBD1
abundance: .
CDR3nt: TGTGCCAGCAGTGAATCTCAGGGGGTATCCCTCCACTTT
CDR3aa: CASSESQGVSLHF

v_gene: TRBV5-6
j_gene: TRBJ1-1
d_gene: TRBD1
abundance: .
CDR3nt: TGTGCCAGCAGCTACACCGGGACAGGTCCCACTGAAGCTTTCTTT
CDR3aa: CASSYTGTGPTEAFF

v_gene: TRBV25-1
j_gene: TRBJ2-7
d_gene: TRBD1
abundance: .
CDR3nt: TGTGCCAGCAGTGAACCGGACAGGGAAACCGAGCAGTACTTC
CDR3aa: CASSEPDRETEQYF

v_gene: TRBV6-6
j_gene: TRBJ1-4
d_gene: TRBD1
abundance: .
CDR3nt: TGTGCCAGCAGTCCCTCGGGACAGCAAGGAGAAAAACTGTTTTTT
CDR3aa: CASSPSGQQGEKLFF

v_gene: TRBV4-2
j_gene: TRBJ1-6
d_gene: .
abundance: .
CDR3nt: TGTGCCAGCAGCCGAGAGGGGAATTCACCCCTCCACTTT
CDR3aa: CASSREGNSPLHF

v_gene: TRBV4-3
j_gene: TRBJ1-6
d_gene: TRBD1
abundance: few
CDR3nt: TGCGCCAGCAGCCAAGAAGACAGGGTCGGTTCACCCCTCCACTTT
CDR3aa: CASSQEDRVGSPLHF

v_gene: TRBV29-1
j_gene: TRBJ2-3
d_gene: .
abundance: .
CDR3nt: TGCAGCGTTGAAGGCCGGGCCTCCACAGATACGCAGTATTTT
CDR3aa: CSVEGRASTDTQYF

v_gene: TRBV30
j_gene: TRBJ1-2
d_gene: .
abundance: .
CDR3nt: TGTGCCTGGGACGGGAAAGGCTATGGCTACACCTTC
CDR3aa: CAWDGKGYGYTF

v_gene: TRBV4-1
j_gene: TRBJ2-1
d_gene: .
abundance: .
CDR3nt: TGCGCCAGCAGCCAAATTTCCAGGGTCGGAAATGAGCAGTTCTTC
CDR3aa: CASSQISRVGNEQFF

v_gene: TRBV29-1
j_gene: TRBJ2-1
d_gene: .
abundance: .
CDR3nt: TGCAGCGTTACCAATGTGGGGGCGTCCTACAATGAGCAGTTCTTC
CDR3aa: CSVTNVGASYNEQFF

v_gene: TRBV4-1
j_gene: TRBJ2-7
d_gene: TRBD1
abundance: .
CDR3nt: TGCGCCAGCAGCCGGAGCGTTGGACAGGGTCTCAACGAGCAGTACTTC
CDR3aa: CASSRSVGQGLNEQYF

v_gene: TRBV6-5
j_gene: TRBJ2-2
d_gene: .
abundance: .
CDR3nt: TGTGCCAGCAGTTACCCTGGGAGGGAGCTGTTTTTT
CDR3aa: CASSYPGRELFF

v_gene: TRBV9
j_gene: TRBJ2-5
d_gene: TRBD1
abundance: few
CDR3nt: TGTGCCAGCAGCCCCGGGACAGCCCAAGAGACCCAGTACTTC
CDR3aa: CASSPGTAQETQYF